This T cell receptor beta chain emerged from a study of blood T cell repertoires in COVID-19. Study information: PBMCs, B-cell-depleted T cells, or T cells were the source of the cDNA or gDNA that made up the material.

CDR1 and CDR2 (germline): SGHAT, FQNNGV. The V gene end was trimmed by 2 bases and the J gene end by 9 bases; junction bases not matched to a gene: 9. The CDR3 sequence is 14 residues long. Assay used: immunoSEQ multiplex PCR; TCRdb lists only in-frame clones, some missing. There are hundreds of thousands of clones in the sample; roughly 90% occur only once, and 0.7% to 0.85% lies in the top ten. The clonotype comes from a man younger than 35 with COVID-19, enrolled during active disease. Source material: peripheral blood. This rearrangement joins TRBV11-2 to TRBJ2-7; 8 bases fit TRBD1. CDR3 DNA sequence: TGTGCCAGCAGCTTAACCGGACAGGGCGAGGCGCAGTACTTC. It codes for CASSLTGQGEAQYF.